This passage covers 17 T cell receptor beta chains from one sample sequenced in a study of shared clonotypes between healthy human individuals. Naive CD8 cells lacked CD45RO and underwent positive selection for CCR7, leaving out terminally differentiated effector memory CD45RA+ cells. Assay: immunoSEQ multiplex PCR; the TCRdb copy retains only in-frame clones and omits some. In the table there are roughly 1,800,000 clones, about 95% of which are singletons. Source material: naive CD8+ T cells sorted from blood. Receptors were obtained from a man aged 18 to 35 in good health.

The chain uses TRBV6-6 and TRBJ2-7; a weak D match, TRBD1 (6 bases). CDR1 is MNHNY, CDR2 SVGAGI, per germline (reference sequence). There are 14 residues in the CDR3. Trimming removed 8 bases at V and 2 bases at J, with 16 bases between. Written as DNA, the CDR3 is TGTGCCAGCGAAACTCGACAGGACACCTACGAGCAGTACTTC. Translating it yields CASETRQDTYEQYF.

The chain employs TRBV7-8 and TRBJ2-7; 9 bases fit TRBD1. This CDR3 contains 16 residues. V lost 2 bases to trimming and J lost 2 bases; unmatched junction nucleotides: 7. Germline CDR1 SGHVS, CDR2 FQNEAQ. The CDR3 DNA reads TGTGCCAGCAGCTTAAACTCGGGGGACAGGGCCTACGAGCAGTACTTC. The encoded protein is CASSLNSGDRAYEQYF.

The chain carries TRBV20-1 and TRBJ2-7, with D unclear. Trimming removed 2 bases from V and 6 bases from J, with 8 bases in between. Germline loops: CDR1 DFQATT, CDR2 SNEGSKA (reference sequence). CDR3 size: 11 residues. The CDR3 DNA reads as TGCAGTGCTAGAAGAACCACCGAGCAGTACTTC. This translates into CSARRTTEQYF.

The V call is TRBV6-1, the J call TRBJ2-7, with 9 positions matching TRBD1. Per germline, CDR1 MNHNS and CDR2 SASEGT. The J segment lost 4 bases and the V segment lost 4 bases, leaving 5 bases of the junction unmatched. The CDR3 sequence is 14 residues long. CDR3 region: CASSAGTGRYEQYF. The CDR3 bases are TGTGCCAGCAGTGCCGGGACAGGGCGGTACGAGCAGTACTTC.

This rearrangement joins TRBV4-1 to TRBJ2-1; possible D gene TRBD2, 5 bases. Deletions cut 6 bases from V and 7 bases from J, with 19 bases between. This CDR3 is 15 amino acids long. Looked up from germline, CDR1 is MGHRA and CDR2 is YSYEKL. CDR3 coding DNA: TGCGCCAGCAGTCTCGGGCTAGGTGAGGGTAATGAGCAGTTCTTC. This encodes CASSLGLGEGNEQFF.

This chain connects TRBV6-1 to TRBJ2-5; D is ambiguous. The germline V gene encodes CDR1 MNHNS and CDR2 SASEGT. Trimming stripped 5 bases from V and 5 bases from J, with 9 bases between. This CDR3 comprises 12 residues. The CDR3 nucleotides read TGTGCCAGCAGTTTGACCTGGGAGACCCAGTACTTC. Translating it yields CASSLTWETQYF.

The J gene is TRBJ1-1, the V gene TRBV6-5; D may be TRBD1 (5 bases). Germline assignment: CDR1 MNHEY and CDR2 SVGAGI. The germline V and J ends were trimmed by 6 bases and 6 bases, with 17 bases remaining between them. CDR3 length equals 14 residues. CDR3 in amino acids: CASSPPTQGSEAFF. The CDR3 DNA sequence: TGTGCCAGCAGCCCACCCACTCAGGGTTCTGAAGCTTTCTTT.

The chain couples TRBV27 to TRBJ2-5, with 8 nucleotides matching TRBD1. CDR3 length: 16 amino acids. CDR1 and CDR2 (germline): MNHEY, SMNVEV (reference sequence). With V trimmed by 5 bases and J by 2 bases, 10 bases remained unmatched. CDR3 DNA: TGTGCCAGCAGTCCCCCCCGGGACAGGCGGCAAGAGACCCAGTACTTC. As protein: CASSPPRDRRQETQYF.

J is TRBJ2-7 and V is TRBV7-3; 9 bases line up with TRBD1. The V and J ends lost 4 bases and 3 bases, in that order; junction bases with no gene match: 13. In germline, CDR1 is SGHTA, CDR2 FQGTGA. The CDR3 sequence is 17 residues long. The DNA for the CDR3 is TGTGCCAGCAGCTCCAGCCGGGACAGGGACAGGGTCTACGAGCAGTACTTC. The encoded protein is CASSSSRDRDRVYEQYF.

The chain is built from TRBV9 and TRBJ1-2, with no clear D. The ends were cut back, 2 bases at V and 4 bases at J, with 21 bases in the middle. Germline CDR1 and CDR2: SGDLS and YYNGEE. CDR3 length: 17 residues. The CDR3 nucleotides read TGTGCCAGCAGCGTCAACCGGGAGCTTGGACCAAGCTATGGCTACACCTTC. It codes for CASSVNRELGPSYGYTF.

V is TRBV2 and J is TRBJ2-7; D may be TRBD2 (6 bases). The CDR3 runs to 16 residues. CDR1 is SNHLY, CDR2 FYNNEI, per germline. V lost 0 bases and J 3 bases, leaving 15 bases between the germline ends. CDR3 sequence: CASSEASEGGLYEQYF. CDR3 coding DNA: TGTGCCAGCAGTGAAGCCTCGGAGGGTGGGCTCTACGAGCAGTACTTC.

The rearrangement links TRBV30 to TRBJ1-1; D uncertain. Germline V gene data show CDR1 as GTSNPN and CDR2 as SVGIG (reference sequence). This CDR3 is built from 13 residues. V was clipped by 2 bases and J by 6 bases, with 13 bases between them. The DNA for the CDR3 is TGTGCCTGGAGTCCTTTTCTAGAGGCTGAAGCTTTCTTT. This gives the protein CAWSPFLEAEAFF.

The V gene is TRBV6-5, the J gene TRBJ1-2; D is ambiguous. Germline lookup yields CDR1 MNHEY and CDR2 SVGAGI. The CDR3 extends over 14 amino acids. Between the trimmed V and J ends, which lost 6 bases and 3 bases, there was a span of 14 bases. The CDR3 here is CASRALRLDYGYTF. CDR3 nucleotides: TGTGCCAGCAGGGCCTTGCGGTTGGACTATGGCTACACCTTC.

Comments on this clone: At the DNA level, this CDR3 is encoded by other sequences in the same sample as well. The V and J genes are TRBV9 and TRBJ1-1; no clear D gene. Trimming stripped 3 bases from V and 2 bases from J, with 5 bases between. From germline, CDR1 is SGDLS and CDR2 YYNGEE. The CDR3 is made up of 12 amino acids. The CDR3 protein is CASSGGNTEAFF. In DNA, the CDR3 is TGTGCCAGCAGCGGGGGAAACACTGAAGCTTTCTTT.

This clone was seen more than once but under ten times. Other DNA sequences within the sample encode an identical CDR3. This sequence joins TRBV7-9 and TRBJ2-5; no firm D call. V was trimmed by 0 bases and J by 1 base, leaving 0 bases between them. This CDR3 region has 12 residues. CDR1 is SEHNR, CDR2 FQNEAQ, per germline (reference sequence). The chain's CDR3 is CASSLAQETQYF. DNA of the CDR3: TGTGCCAGCAGCTTAGCCCAAGAGACCCAGTACTTC.

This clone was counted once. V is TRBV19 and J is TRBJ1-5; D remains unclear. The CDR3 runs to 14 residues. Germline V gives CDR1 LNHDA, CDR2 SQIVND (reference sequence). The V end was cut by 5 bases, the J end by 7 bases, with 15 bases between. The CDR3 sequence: CASSFDLERQPQHF. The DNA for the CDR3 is TGTGCCAGTAGTTTCGACTTGGAGCGACAGCCCCAGCATTTT.

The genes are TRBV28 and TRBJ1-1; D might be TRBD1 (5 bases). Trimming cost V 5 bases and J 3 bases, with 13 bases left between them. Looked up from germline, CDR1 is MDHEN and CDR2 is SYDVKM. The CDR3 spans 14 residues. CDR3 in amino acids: CASSRQSEDTEAFF. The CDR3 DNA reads TGTGCCAGCAGTCGACAGTCAGAGGACACTGAAGCTTTCTTT.